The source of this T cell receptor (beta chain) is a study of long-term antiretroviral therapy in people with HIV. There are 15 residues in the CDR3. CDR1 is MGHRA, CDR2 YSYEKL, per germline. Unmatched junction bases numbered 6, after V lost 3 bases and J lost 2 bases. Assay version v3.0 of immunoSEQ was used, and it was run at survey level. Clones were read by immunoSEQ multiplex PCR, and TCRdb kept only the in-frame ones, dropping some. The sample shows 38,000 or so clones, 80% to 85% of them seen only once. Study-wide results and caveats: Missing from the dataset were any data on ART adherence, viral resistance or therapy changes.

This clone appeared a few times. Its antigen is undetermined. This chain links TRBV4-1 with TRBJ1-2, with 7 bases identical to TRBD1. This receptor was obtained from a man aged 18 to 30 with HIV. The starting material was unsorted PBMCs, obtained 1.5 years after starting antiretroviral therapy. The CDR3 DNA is TGCGCCAGCAGCCACATCGGACAGGAAAACTATGGCTACACCTTC. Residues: CASSHIGQENYGYTF.